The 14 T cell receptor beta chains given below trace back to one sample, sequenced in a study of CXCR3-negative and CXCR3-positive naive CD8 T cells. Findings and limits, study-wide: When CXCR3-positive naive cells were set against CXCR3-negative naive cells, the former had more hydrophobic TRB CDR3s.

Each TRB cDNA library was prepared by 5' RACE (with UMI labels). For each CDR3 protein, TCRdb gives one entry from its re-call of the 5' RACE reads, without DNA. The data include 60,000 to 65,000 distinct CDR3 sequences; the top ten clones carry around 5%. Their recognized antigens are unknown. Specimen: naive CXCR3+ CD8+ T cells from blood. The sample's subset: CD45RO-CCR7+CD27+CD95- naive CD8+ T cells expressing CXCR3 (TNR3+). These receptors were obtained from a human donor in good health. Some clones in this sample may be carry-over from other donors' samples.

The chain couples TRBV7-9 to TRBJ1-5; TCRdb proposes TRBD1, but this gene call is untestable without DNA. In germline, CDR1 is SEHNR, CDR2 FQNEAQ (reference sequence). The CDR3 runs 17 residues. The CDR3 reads CASSSGGGRYSNQPQHF.

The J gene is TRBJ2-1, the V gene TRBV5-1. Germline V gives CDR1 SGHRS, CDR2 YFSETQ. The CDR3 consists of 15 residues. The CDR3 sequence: CASSPWDPPTNEQFF.

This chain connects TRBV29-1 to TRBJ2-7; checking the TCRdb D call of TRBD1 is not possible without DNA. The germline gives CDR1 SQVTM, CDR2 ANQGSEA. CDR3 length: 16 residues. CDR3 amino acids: CSVEDSLRDHIYEQYF.

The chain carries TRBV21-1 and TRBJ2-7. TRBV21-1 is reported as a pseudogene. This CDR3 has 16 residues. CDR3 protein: CASSNLTTSSIYEQYF.

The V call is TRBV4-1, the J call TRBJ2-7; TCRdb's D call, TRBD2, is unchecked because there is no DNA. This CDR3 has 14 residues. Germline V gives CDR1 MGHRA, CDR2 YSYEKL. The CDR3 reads CASSQTRLEYEQYF.

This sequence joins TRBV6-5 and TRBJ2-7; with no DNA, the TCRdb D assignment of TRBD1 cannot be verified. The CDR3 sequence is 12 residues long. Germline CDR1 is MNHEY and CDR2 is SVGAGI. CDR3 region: CASGGLGYEQYF.

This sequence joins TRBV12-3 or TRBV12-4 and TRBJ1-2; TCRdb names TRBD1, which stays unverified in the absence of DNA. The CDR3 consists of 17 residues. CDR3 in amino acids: CASTTPGQGAPIGGYTF.

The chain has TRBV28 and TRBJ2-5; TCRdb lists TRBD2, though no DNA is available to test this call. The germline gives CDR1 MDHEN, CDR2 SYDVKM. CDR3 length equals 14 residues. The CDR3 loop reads CASSSGLDQETQYF.

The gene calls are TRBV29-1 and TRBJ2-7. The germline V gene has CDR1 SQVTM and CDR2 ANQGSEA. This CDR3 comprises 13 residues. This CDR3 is CSVEDSASYEQYF.

CDR3 in amino acids: CASSLGATYNEQFF. The rearrangement links TRBV7-9 to TRBJ2-1. There are 14 residues in the CDR3. Germline-derived CDR1 and CDR2 are SEHNR and FQNEAQ (reference sequence). The variable domain in full, completed from reference TRBV7-9 and TRBJ2-1, reads DTGVSQNPRHKITKRGQNVTFRCDPISEHNRLYWYRQTLGQGPEFLTYFQNEAQLEKSRLLSDRFSAERPKGSFSTLEIQRTEQGDSAMYLCASSLGATYNEQFFGPGTRLTVL.

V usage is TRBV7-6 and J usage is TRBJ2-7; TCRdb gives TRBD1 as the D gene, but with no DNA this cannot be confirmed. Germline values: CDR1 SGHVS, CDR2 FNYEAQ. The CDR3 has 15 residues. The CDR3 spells CASSLGLGQSHEQYF.

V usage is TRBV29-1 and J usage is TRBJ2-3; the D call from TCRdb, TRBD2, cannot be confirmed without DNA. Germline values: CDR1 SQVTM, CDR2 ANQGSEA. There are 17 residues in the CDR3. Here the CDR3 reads CSAQPVRRREGTDTQYF.

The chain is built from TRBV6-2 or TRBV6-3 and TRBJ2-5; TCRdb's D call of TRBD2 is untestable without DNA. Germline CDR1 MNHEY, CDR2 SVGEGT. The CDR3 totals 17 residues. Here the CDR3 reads CASSYSSAGGLQETQYF.

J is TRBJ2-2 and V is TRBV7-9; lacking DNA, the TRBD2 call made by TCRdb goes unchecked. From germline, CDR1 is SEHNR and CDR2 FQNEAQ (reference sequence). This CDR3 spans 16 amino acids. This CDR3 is CASSLFLAGNTGELFF.